This TCR beta chain was observed in a study of shared clonotypes between healthy human individuals. CDR1 MDHEN and CDR2 SYDVKM come from the germline V gene. Losses at the gene ends were 4 bases for V and 0 bases for J; bases not matched to a gene: 2. The CDR3 is 15 amino acids. Repertoires were generated with immunoSEQ multiplex PCR, while TCRdb's copy carries only in-frame clones and drops some. The data hold a few hundred thousand clones, with around 95% observed a single time. In the naive CD8 group, cells lacked CD45RO and were positively selected for CCR7, so terminally differentiated effector memory CD45RA+ cells were left out.

The sequencing input was naive CD8+ T cells sorted from blood. The genes are TRBV28 and TRBJ2-5; TRBD2 matches 10 bases. This TCR was recovered from a woman aged 30 to 39 in good health. CDR3 region: CASSWTSGNQETQYF. CDR3 DNA: TGTGCCAGCAGTTGGACTAGCGGAAACCAAGAGACCCAGTACTTC.